Presented here are 15 T cell receptor beta chains from one specimen sequenced in a study of cytomegalovirus exposure and HLA in healthy donors. The PCR had 60 Vbeta and 13 Jbeta primers. Profiling relied on immunoSEQ multiplex PCR, and the TCRdb table lists in-frame clones only, not all of them. The sample has 80,000 to 130,000 clones, 65% to 90% seen once. The sequencing input was PBMCs. These receptors came from a woman aged 18-35 years in good health and CMV-seronegative.

The J gene is TRBJ1-5, the V gene TRBV28, with 9 bases aligning to TRBD1. V lost 2 bases and J lost 1; bases outside the gene matches: 0. The CDR3 length is 15 residues. Germline V lookup: CDR1 MDHEN, CDR2 SYDVKM. The DNA of the CDR3 is TGTGCCAGCAGTTTAACAGGGGGCAGCAATCAGCCCCAGCATTTT. This encodes CASSLTGGSNQPQHF.

V is TRBV4-3 and J is TRBJ2-7; 7 nucleotides line up with TRBD2. Trimming removed 0 bases from V and 3 bases from J; junction bases left unmatched: 5. This CDR3 is 15 amino acids long. Germline lookup yields CDR1 LGHNA and CDR2 YSLEER. The CDR3 here is CASSQEKGLFYEQYF. CDR3 nucleotides: TGCGCCAGCAGCCAAGAGAAGGGACTATTCTACGAGCAGTACTTC.

This clone turned up a few times. The genes are TRBV4-3 and TRBJ2-1, with 7 bases aligning to TRBD2. Unmatched junction bases numbered 10, after V lost 0 bases and J lost 5 bases. There are 17 residues in the CDR3. Germline V gives CDR1 LGHNA, CDR2 YSLEER. For the CDR3, the DNA is TGCGCCAGCAGCCAAGATTCGCCTAGCGGAAGCCACAATGAGCAGTTCTTC. Its translation is CASSQDSPSGSHNEQFF.

V is TRBV28 and J is TRBJ2-3; a possible D gene is TRBD2 (7 bases). Germline CDR1 reads MDHEN; CDR2 reads SYDVKM. V was cut by 7 bases and J by 4 bases, with 12 bases left in between. This CDR3 has 13 residues. The CDR3 nucleotides read TGTGCCAGCAAGTGGGGGGGCGCAGATACGCAGTATTTT. Translation: CASKWGGADTQYF.

Only one count was recorded for this clone. The chain couples TRBV5-5 to TRBJ1-1; 10 bases line up with TRBD1. CDR1 is SGHKS, CDR2 YYEKEE, per germline (reference sequence). The CDR3 runs 16 residues. V trimming: 3 bases; J trimming: 3 bases; junction bases outside the gene matches: 8. CDR3 residues: CASSWAWTGGDTEAFF. In DNA form, the CDR3 reads TGTGCCAGCAGCTGGGCCTGGACAGGGGGGGACACTGAAGCTTTCTTT.

The V and J genes are TRBV7-2 and TRBJ1-2; 7 nucleotides align to TRBD1. The trim removed 4 bases at V and 4 bases at J, leaving 6 bases unmatched. This CDR3 contains 14 residues. Germline V gene sequence: CDR1 SGHTA, CDR2 FQGNSA. The DNA for the CDR3 is TGTGCCAGCAGCTCCACCAGACAGGGCTATGGCTACACCTTC. It yields the protein CASSSTRQGYGYTF.

This chain joins TRBV5-4 and TRBJ1-2, with 8 bases aligning to TRBD1. Germline V lookup: CDR1 SGHNT, CDR2 YYREEE (reference sequence). The V gene end was trimmed by 0 bases and the J gene end by 2 bases; junction bases not matched to a gene: 9. This CDR3 has 17 amino acids. The CDR3 DNA reads TGTGCCAGCAGCTTGGAACCGGACAGGGTTGGGAACTATGGCTACACCTTC. It encodes CASSLEPDRVGNYGYTF.

This clone appeared once. The chain joins TRBV6-1 to TRBJ2-5, with unresolved D. The tail of the sequence fits TRBJ2-7 better, so the J call may be wrong. Per the germline V gene, CDR1 is MNHNS and CDR2 is SASEGT. This CDR3 region has 11 residues. CDR3 protein: CASTFAYEQYF. The CDR3 region has the DNA TGTGCCAGCACCTTCGCCTACGAGCAGTACTTC.

The rearrangement links TRBV15 to TRBJ1-5, with D hard to call. The V end lost 0 bases, the J end lost 2 bases, and 11 bases lay between the germline ends. Germline V gene sequence: CDR1 LNHNV, CDR2 YYDKDF (reference sequence). This CDR3 has 16 amino acids. The CDR3 bases are TGTGCCACCAGCAGAGATCTCTTGGGCGGCAATCAGCCCCAGCATTTT. Amino acids: CATSRDLLGGNQPQHF. The whole variable domain, remainder taken from reference TRBV15 and TRBJ1-5, is DAMVIQNPRYQVTQFGKPVTLSCSQTLNHNVMYWYQQKSSQAPKLLFHYYDKDFNNEADTPDNFQSRRPNTSFCFLDIRSPGLGDTAMYLCATSRDLLGGNQPQHFGDGTRLSIL.

This clone was counted once. This chain links TRBV25-1 with TRBJ2-1; possibly TRBD2 for D (6 bases). From germline, CDR1 is MGHDK and CDR2 SYGVNS. V was trimmed by 5 bases and J by 1 base, leaving 9 bases between them. The CDR3 sequence is 14 residues long. CDR3 sequence: CASSPAGSYNEQFF. DNA of the CDR3: TGTGCCAGCAGTCCGGCGGGGTCCTACAATGAGCAGTTCTTC.

The chain links TRBV7-9 to TRBJ2-3; D is perhaps TRBD2 (5 bases). Trimming cost V 6 bases and J 5 bases, with 21 bases left between them. The V gene's germline CDR1 is SEHNR and CDR2 FQNEAQ (reference sequence). The CDR3 totals 16 residues. The CDR3 coding sequence is TGTGCCAGCAGTCTTGACTACCCCGTCGCCGGAGATACGCAGTATTTT. It specifies CASSLDYPVAGDTQYF.

The rearrangement uses TRBV11-3 and TRBJ2-7; 7 bases match TRBD1. Per germline, CDR1 SGHNT and CDR2 YENEEA. The junction had 5 bases not matched to a gene; V was cut back by 6 bases and J by 3 bases. CDR3 length equals 13 residues. The CDR3 protein is CASSHRDSYEQYF. CDR3 nucleotides: TGTGCCAGCAGTCACCGGGACAGCTACGAGCAGTACTTC. Based on the CDR3 plus reference TRBV11-3 and TRBJ2-7, the full variable domain is EAGVVQSPRYKIIEKKQPVAFWCNPISGHNTLYWYLQNLGQGPELLIRYENEEAVDDSQLPKDRFSAERLKGVDSTLKIQPAELGDSAVYLCASSHRDSYEQYFGPGTRLTVT.

This chain connects TRBV18 to TRBJ2-1, with a weak D call TRBD2 (6 bases). V lost 0 bases and J 6 bases, leaving 9 bases between the germline ends. The CDR3 is 14 residues long. The V gene's germline CDR1 is KGHSH and CDR2 LQKENI. The CDR3, as DNA: TGTGCCAGCTCACCACCGGACGGGGGCAATGAGCAGTTCTTC. Residues: CASSPPDGGNEQFF.

The gene calls are TRBV7-2 and TRBJ1-3, with 7 bases that match TRBD1. This CDR3 spans 15 amino acids. J was trimmed by 1 base and V by 2 bases; bases with no gene match: 2. Looked up from germline, CDR1 is SGHTA and CDR2 is FQGNSA. CDR3 nucleotide sequence: TGTGCCAGCAGCTTAACAGGGGCGTCTGGAAACACCATATATTTT. Its protein product is CASSLTGASGNTIYF.

This clone has a single count. The rearrangement joins TRBV30 to TRBJ1-2; TRBD1 aligns across 9 bases. Germline CDR1 is GTSNPN and CDR2 is SVGIG (reference sequence). This CDR3 contains 16 residues. J gave up 5 bases and V 3 bases, and 13 bases lay outside the gene matches. The CDR3 DNA follows: TGTGCCTGGAGCGAAGCTACCGGGACAGGGCTTTATGGCTACACCTTC. This gives the protein CAWSEATGTGLYGYTF.